This passage covers 23 T cell receptor beta chains from one sample sequenced in a study of OX40 agonist ivuxolimab in advanced cancers. This table comes from immunoSEQ multiplex PCR, and its TCRdb copy is limited to in-frame clones, with some not included. The table lists about 83,000 clones, less than 90% of them singletons. The sequenced sample was CD4+ or CD8+ T cells sorted from blood, obtained in a trial of the OX40 agonist ivuxolimab. The receptors here all came from an adult with an advanced solid tumor such as melanoma, head and neck, liver or kidney cancer.

The sample holds a few counts of this clone. This chain links TRBV7-9 with TRBJ1-1; D unclear. From germline, CDR1 is SEHNR and CDR2 FQNEAQ (reference sequence). The V end was cut by 5 bases, the J end by 3 bases, with 10 bases between. The length of the CDR3 is 13 residues. CDR3 residues: CASSPDRDTEAFF. CDR3 nucleotides: TGTGCCAGCAGCCCTGATAGGGACACTGAAGCTTTCTTT.

The V and J genes are TRBV5-6 and TRBJ2-2; 10 bases line up with TRBD2. The germline V gene encodes CDR1 SGHDT and CDR2 YYEEEE. Trimming at V came to 3 bases and at J to 6 bases, leaving 8 bases not matched to a gene. The CDR3 sequence is 16 residues long. The CDR3 region is CASSYPSGGFPGELFF. CDR3 in DNA: TGTGCCAGCAGCTACCCTAGCGGGGGATTTCCCGGGGAGCTGTTTTTT.

The rearrangement links TRBV6-5 to TRBJ2-7; possible D gene TRBD2, 6 bases. Deletions cut 6 bases from V and 2 bases from J, with 17 bases between. This CDR3 is built from 15 residues. Germline CDR1 is MNHEY and CDR2 is SVGAGI. Here the CDR3 DNA reads TGTGCCAGCAGGTCCCCGGGACTTGAAACCTACGAGCAGTACTTC. Translation gives CASRSPGLETYEQYF.

The chain is built from TRBV13 and TRBJ1-3; a possible D gene is TRBD1 (5 bases). The CDR3 extends over 17 amino acids. V was cut by 5 bases and J by 4 bases, with 21 bases left in between. CDR1 is PRHDT, CDR2 FYEKMQ, per germline (reference sequence). The CDR3 DNA sequence: TGTGCCAGCAGCCCTGTGGGGGTCCTTCAGTCGGGAAACACCATATATTTT. It yields the protein CASSPVGVLQSGNTIYF.

A few counts support this clone. The rearrangement joins TRBV4-3 to TRBJ1-1; 8 positions agree with TRBD1. Germline-derived CDR1 and CDR2 are LGHNA and YSLEER. The CDR3 is made up of 13 amino acids. V was pared by 0 bases and J by 9 bases, with 3 bases of the junction left unmatched. This CDR3 reads CASSQDDRGKAFF. CDR3 DNA sequence: TGCGCCAGCAGCCAAGATGACAGGGGAAAAGCTTTCTTT.

The chain recombines TRBV2 with TRBJ2-7, with a possible D match to TRBD1 (6 bases). CDR1 is SNHLY and CDR2 is FYNNEI in the germline V gene. Trimming removed 8 bases from V and 9 bases from J, with 32 bases in between. The CDR3 totals 17 residues. As DNA, the CDR3 is TGTGCCAGCGAGGGGGTTGGTGTGTGGCAACAAACTCCCGGGCAGTACTTC. The encoded protein is CASEGVGVWQQTPGQYF.

The CDR3 bases are TGTGCCAGCAGCCCCTCGTCAGGGGGCATGGAGACCCAGTACTTC. This codes for CASSPSSGGMETQYF. This chain joins TRBV27 and TRBJ2-5; 8 bases line up with TRBD1. Trimming at V came to 6 bases and at J to 5 bases, leaving 11 bases not matched to a gene. In germline, CDR1 is MNHEY, CDR2 SMNVEV (reference sequence). CDR3 length: 15 amino acids.

The V and J genes are TRBV19 and TRBJ2-5; TRBD1 agrees at 9 bases. CDR3 size: 16 residues. From germline, CDR1 is LNHDA and CDR2 SQIVND (reference sequence). Germline trimming cut 4 bases from V and 5 bases from J; bases unmatched to any gene: 11. The CDR3 sequence: CASSRVTGGSRETQYF. CDR3 coding DNA: TGTGCCAGTAGTAGGGTCACAGGGGGCTCTCGGGAGACCCAGTACTTC.

The CDR3 sequence is CASSLRGGGSSDTQYF. The CDR3, as DNA: TGTGCCAGCAGCTTACGCGGCGGGGGCTCTTCAGATACGCAGTATTTT. The chain recombines TRBV7-2 with TRBJ2-3, with TRBD2 as a possible D gene (7 bases). CDR3 length: 16 amino acids. V lost 2 bases and J lost 4, with 16 bases in between. Germline loops: CDR1 SGHTA, CDR2 FQGNSA.

The rearrangement joins TRBV6-1 to TRBJ2-7, with 9 bases aligning to TRBD1. The CDR3 is made up of 15 amino acids. The germline CDR1 and CDR2 sequences are MNHNS and SASEGT. V shed 3 bases and J 4 bases; nucleotides not matched to a gene: 7. The CDR3: CASSEPGQGKYEQYF. The CDR3 nucleotides read TGTGCCAGCAGTGAGCCGGGACAGGGCAAATACGAGCAGTACTTC.

This clone was seen just once. The gene calls are TRBV4-3 and TRBJ2-5, with D possibly being TRBD1 (5 bases). V was clipped by 0 bases and J by 4 bases, with 15 bases between them. Germline CDR1 and CDR2: LGHNA and YSLEER. CDR3 size: 16 residues. CDR3 nucleotides: TGCGCCAGCAGCCAAGAAAGGGCAGGGATCGGAGAGACCCAGTACTTC. It translates to CASSQERAGIGETQYF.

The rearrangement uses TRBV4-3 and TRBJ2-3; 7 bases map to TRBD2. The CDR3 runs 16 residues. The germline gives CDR1 LGHNA, CDR2 YSLEER. The V gene end was trimmed by 0 bases and the J gene end by 5 bases; junction bases not matched to a gene: 8. The CDR3 loop reads CASSQDVAASGDTQYF. The CDR3 region has the DNA TGCGCCAGCAGCCAAGATGTGGCGGCTAGCGGAGATACGCAGTATTTT.

The gene calls are TRBV5-6 and TRBJ2-5, with D possibly being TRBD1 (6 bases). Germline loops: CDR1 SGHDT, CDR2 YYEEEE. The ends were cut back, 7 bases at V and 5 bases at J, with 12 bases in the middle. CDR3 size: 12 residues. As DNA, the CDR3 is TGTGCCAGCGGCAAGCAGGGGGAGACCCAGTACTTC. Its protein is CASGKQGETQYF.

The chain is built from TRBV6-5 and TRBJ2-7; D unresolved. The germline gives CDR1 MNHEY, CDR2 SVGAGI. The V gene lost 0 bases and the J gene lost 1 base, with 7 bases spanning the gap. The CDR3 is 14 amino acids. CDR3 sequence reads: CASSYSEGSYEQYF. For the CDR3, the DNA is TGTGCCAGCAGTTACTCGGAAGGGTCCTACGAGCAGTACTTC.

The V and J genes are TRBV6-6 and TRBJ1-2, with 9 bases that match TRBD1. Germline trimming cut 8 bases from V and 8 bases from J; bases unmatched to any gene: 9. Germline-derived CDR1 and CDR2 are MNHNY and SVGAGI (reference sequence). This CDR3 is 13 amino acids long. CDR3 nucleotides: TGTGCCAGCCAACCAGGGACAGGGTACGGCTACACCTTC. It is translated as CASQPGTGYGYTF.

The rearrangement joins TRBV11-1 to TRBJ2-7; no clear D gene. Germline assignment: CDR1 SGHAT and CDR2 FQDESV (reference sequence). Deletions cut 1 base from V and 0 bases from J, with 4 bases between. The CDR3 is made up of 13 amino acids. CDR3 DNA: TGTGCCAGCAGCTTAGGGGCCTCCTACGAGCAGTACTTC. Amino acids: CASSLGASYEQYF.

This sequence joins TRBV11-2 and TRBJ1-1, with D perhaps TRBD1 (5 bases). Germline V gene lookup returns CDR1 SGHAT and CDR2 FQNNGV. The CDR3 totals 17 residues. The V gene lost 1 base and the J gene lost 1 base, with 16 bases spanning the gap. The CDR3 loop is CASSLGDGRQWNTEAFF. The CDR3 DNA follows: TGTGCCAGCAGCTTAGGGGACGGAAGGCAGTGGAACACTGAAGCTTTCTTT.

V and J are TRBV12-5 and TRBJ1-5, with no clear D. Trimming took 3 bases from V and 8 from J, leaving 8 bases between them. Germline V CDR1 and CDR2: LGHNT, FRNRAP. The CDR3 extends over 12 amino acids. CDR3 nucleotide sequence: TGTGCTAGTGGTTTCTCGATTGAGCCCCAGCATTTT. It specifies CASGFSIEPQHF. Full variable domain (missing parts from reference TRBV12-5 and TRBJ1-5): DARVTQTPRHKVTEMGQEVTMRCQPILGHNTVFWYRQTMMQGLELLAYFRNRAPLDDSGMPKDRFSAEMPDATLATLKIQPSEPRDSAVYFCASGFSIEPQHFGDGTRLSIL.

The CDR3 is CASSPVQDYGYTF. CDR3 nucleotide sequence: TGTGCCAGCAGCCCTGTCCAGGACTATGGCTACACCTTC. The chain has TRBV5-6 and TRBJ1-2; D uncertain. CDR3 length: 13 residues. Germline loops: CDR1 SGHDT, CDR2 YYEEEE. The germline V and J ends were trimmed by 4 bases and 3 bases, with 10 bases remaining between them.

This chain links TRBV29-1 with TRBJ1-1; 7 bases align to TRBD1. Trimming cost V 6 bases and J 4 bases; bases outside gene matches: 8. From germline, CDR1 is SQVTM and CDR2 ANQGSEA. The CDR3 length is 13 residues. This CDR3 is CSVGRDRSTEAFF. In DNA form, the CDR3 reads TGCAGCGTGGGGCGGGACAGAAGCACTGAAGCTTTCTTT.

The rearrangement joins TRBV18 to TRBJ1-1, with TRBD1 matching over 9 bases. CDR1 KGHSH and CDR2 LQKENI come from the germline V gene. This CDR3 contains 16 residues. V shed 0 bases, J shed 5 bases, and the junction held 7 bases outside the gene matches. The CDR3 protein is CASSPPGTGIVTEAFF. Written as DNA, the CDR3 is TGTGCCAGCTCACCACCAGGGACAGGGATTGTTACTGAAGCTTTCTTT.

This chain joins TRBV6-6 and TRBJ2-3; 8 nucleotides match TRBD2. Germline CDR1 is MNHNY and CDR2 is SVGAGI (reference sequence). The CDR3 length is 16 residues. After removal of 8 bases from V and 0 bases from J, the junction contained 10 bases not matched to a gene. This chain's CDR3 is CASYRAGGTSTDTQYF. The CDR3 DNA is TGTGCCAGCTATAGGGCGGGGGGTACTAGCACAGATACGCAGTATTTT.

This clone was observed a few times. The chain couples TRBV29-1 to TRBJ1-6; weak D call: TRBD1 (6 bases). The CDR3 consists of 13 residues. Germline lookup yields CDR1 SQVTM and CDR2 ANQGSEA. V lost 6 bases, J lost 7 bases, and 13 bases lay in between. For the CDR3, the DNA is TGCAGCGTCCAGGGGCAGGAGAATTCACCCCTCCACTTT. It yields the protein CSVQGQENSPLHF.